A selection of T cell receptor beta chains follows, all from one sample in a study of cytomegalovirus exposure and HLA in healthy donors. Assay used: immunoSEQ multiplex PCR; TCRdb lists only in-frame clones, some missing. Of about 160,000 clones listed, approximately 86% are singletons. Sequenced input: PBMCs. These receptors came from a woman aged 18-29 years in good health and CMV-seronegative. Each CDR3 is given with its conserved first and last residue. A D gene is named only where the DNA matches it firmly.

CDR3 protein	CDR3 DNA	J gene	V gene	CDR3 length	D gene
CASSFAGLASTDTQYF	TGCGCCAGCAGCTTCGCGGGACTAGCTAGCACAGATACGCAGTATTTT	TRBJ2-3	TRBV5-1	16	TRBD2
CSVRVTDTQYF	TGCAGCGTCCGGGTCACAGATACGCAGTATTTT	TRBJ2-3	TRBV29-1	11	-
CASSAPGLAGHNEQFF	TGTGCCAGCAGTGCCCCGGGACTAGCGGGGCACAATGAGCAGTTCTTC	TRBJ2-1	TRBV6-1	16	TRBD2
CASSHDSSLRYEQYF	TGTGCCAGCAGCCACGACTCGTCCCTTCGCTACGAGCAGTACTTC	TRBJ2-7	TRBV7-2	15	-
CASSPGGGGQPQHF	TGTGCCAGCTCACCGGGGGGAGGTGGTCAGCCCCAGCATTTT	TRBJ1-5	TRBV18	14	-
CASSVGQGARTIYF	TGTGCCAGCAGTGTAGGACAGGGTGCGCGCACCATATATTTT	TRBJ1-3	TRBV2	14	TRBD1
CASSRGPSVTSGNTIYF	TGTGCCAGTAGTAGAGGCCCGTCCGTTACCTCTGGAAACACCATATATTTT	TRBJ1-3	TRBV19	17	-
CASSPPDRAEMAFF	TGTGCCAGCAGCCCTCCGGACAGGGCGGAAATGGCTTTCTTT	TRBJ1-1	TRBV7-8	14	TRBD1
CASSFGRGVTDTQYF	TGTGCCAGCAGTTTTGGGAGGGGGGTGACAGATACGCAGTATTTT	TRBJ2-3	TRBV6-5	15	-
CAISESAGGDYGYTF	TGTGCCATCAGTGAGTCGGCAGGGGGCGACTATGGCTACACCTTC	TRBJ1-2	TRBV10-3	15	TRBD1
CASSGTQGAVGYTF	TGTGCCAGCAGTGGCACACAGGGGGCAGTTGGCTACACCTTC	TRBJ1-2	TRBV6-1	14	TRBD1
CASSLAGGAGYTF	TGTGCCAGCAGTTTAGCGGGGGGCGCAGGCTACACCTTC	TRBJ1-2	TRBV27	13	-
CASSESGQAGTQYF	TGTGCCAGCAGTGAGTCAGGACAGGCGGGCACCCAGTACTTC	TRBJ2-5	TRBV25-1	14	TRBD1